Presented here are 25 T cell receptor beta chains from one specimen sequenced in a study of blood T cell repertoires in COVID-19. This table comes from immunoSEQ multiplex PCR, and its TCRdb copy is limited to in-frame clones, with some not included. The sample shows 300,000 to 400,000 clones, about 89% of them seen only once. The material sequenced was PBMCs or T cells enriched from blood (not recorded which). All receptors come from a man aged 55 to 69 who had recovered from COVID-19.

The V gene is TRBV18, the J gene TRBJ1-1; D call uncertain. The CDR3 has 16 amino acids. The germline V gene has CDR1 KGHSH and CDR2 LQKENI. V gave up 0 bases and J gave up 7 bases, with 18 bases separating them. This CDR3 is CASSPPGGQASFEAFF. Here the CDR3 DNA reads TGTGCCAGCTCACCACCCGGAGGGCAGGCCTCATTTGAAGCTTTCTTT.

This chain connects TRBV7-9 to TRBJ2-5; TRBD1 matches at 7 bases. Germline CDR1 is SEHNR and CDR2 is FQNEAQ (reference sequence). With V trimmed by 1 base and J by 2 bases, 4 bases remained unmatched. The CDR3 loop spans 15 amino acids. The CDR3 region is CASSLGGQRQETQYF. DNA of the CDR3: TGTGCCAGCAGCTTAGGGGGACAGAGACAAGAGACCCAGTACTTC. The full variable domain, its missing parts supplied by reference TRBV7-9 and TRBJ2-5, is DTGVSQNPRHKITKRGQNVTFRCDPISEHNRLYWYRQTLGQGPEFLTYFQNEAQLEKSRLLSDRFSAERPKGSFSTLEIQRTEQGDSAMYLCASSLGGQRQETQYFGPGTRLLVL.

To note about this clone: Relative to the germline gene, one junction end is altered; a read error may explain this. The chain combines TRBV7-7 with TRBJ1-4, with 9 bases lining up with TRBD1. Per the germline V gene, CDR1 is SSHAT and CDR2 is FNYEAQ (reference sequence). CDR3 size: 18 residues. DNA for the CDR3: TGTGCTAGCAGCTTTTACCGTGACAGGGGGGCAACTAATGAAAAACTGTTTTTT. Translating it yields CASSFYRDRGATNEKLFF.

This clone was observed a few times. This chain uses TRBV28 with TRBJ1-2; TRBD1 aligns across 9 bases. Germline V gives CDR1 MDHEN, CDR2 SYDVKM. V was clipped by 3 bases and J by 4 bases; unmatched bases: 9. This CDR3 is built from 16 residues. CDR3 residues: CASSFPTGGHRYGYTF. The DNA for the CDR3 is TGTGCCAGCAGTTTCCCAACAGGGGGCCATCGCTATGGCTACACCTTC.

This sequence joins TRBV9 and TRBJ1-3, with TRBD1 matching 10 bases. The CDR3 length is 17 residues. J gave up 0 bases and V 3 bases, and 6 bases lay outside the gene matches. Looked up from germline, CDR1 is SGDLS and CDR2 is YYNGEE. The CDR3 coding sequence is TGTGCCAGCAGCGGGGCCGGGACAGGGGTCTCTGGAAACACCATATATTTT. It encodes CASSGAGTGVSGNTIYF.

In its sample, this clone was seen once. The gene calls are TRBV5-4 and TRBJ2-7, with 12 nucleotides matching TRBD1. CDR3 length: 17 residues. Trimming took 0 bases from V and 4 from J; bases not matched to a gene: 8. Germline assignment: CDR1 SGHNT and CDR2 YYREEE (reference sequence). This chain's CDR3 is CASSLAAGTGGRYEQYF. The CDR3 bases are TGTGCCAGCAGCTTGGCGGCCGGGACAGGGGGCCGGTACGAGCAGTACTTC. Supplemented by reference TRBV5-4 and TRBJ2-7, the full variable domain reads ETGVTQSPTHLIKTRGQQVTLRCSSQSGHNTVSWYQQALGQGPQFIFQYYREEENGRGNFPPRFSGLQFPNYSSELNVNALELDDSALYLCASSLAAGTGGRYEQYFGPGTRLTVT.

The V call is TRBV9, the J call TRBJ2-3, with unresolved D. V lost 4 bases, J lost 3 bases, and 12 bases lay in between. CDR3 length: 14 residues. Germline V gene sequence: CDR1 SGDLS, CDR2 YYNGEE. The CDR3 sequence: CASSPTGRTDTQYF. The CDR3 bases are TGTGCCAGCAGCCCCACGGGTCGGACAGATACGCAGTATTTT. Together with reference TRBV9 and TRBJ2-3, the CDR3 gives the full variable domain: DSGVTQTPKHLITATGQRVTLRCSPRSGDLSVYWYQQSLDQGLQFLIQYYNGEERAKGNILERFSAQQFPDLHSELNLSSLELGDSALYFCASSPTGRTDTQYFGPGTRLTVL.

The chain recombines TRBV18 with TRBJ1-1; 7 bases map to TRBD1. CDR3 length equals 15 residues. Germline V lookup: CDR1 KGHSH, CDR2 LQKENI. Trimming took 3 bases from V and 5 from J; bases not matched to a gene: 9. The CDR3: CASSPVGQGETEAFF. Here the CDR3 DNA reads TGTGCCAGCTCACCGGTAGGGCAGGGGGAGACTGAAGCTTTCTTT.

This sequence joins TRBV18 and TRBJ2-7, with TRBD2 as a possible D gene (5 bases). Germline CDR1 KGHSH, CDR2 LQKENI. The CDR3 is made up of 14 amino acids. The V end lost 3 bases, the J end lost 2 bases, and 11 bases lay between the germline ends. CDR3 amino acids: CASSPQRSTYEQYF. In nucleotides, the CDR3 is TGTGCCAGCTCACCCCAGCGGAGCACCTACGAGCAGTACTTC.

The genes are TRBV28 and TRBJ2-3; 7 nucleotides align to TRBD1. This CDR3 is built from 14 residues. V shed 2 bases, J shed 1 base, and the junction held 0 bases outside the gene matches. In germline, CDR1 is MDHEN, CDR2 SYDVKM. CDR3 protein: CASSLDRGTDTQYF. The CDR3 bases are TGTGCCAGCAGTTTAGACAGGGGCACAGATACGCAGTATTTT.

The chain combines TRBV21-1 with TRBJ2-2; TRBD2 reflects the table's D call only, with no check against the DNA. TRBV21-1 is classified as a pseudogene. The CDR3 contains 15 residues. Here the CDR3 reads CASSRLAGNTGELFF. The CDR3 DNA reads TGTGCCAGCAGCAGGCTAGCGGGGAACACCGGGGAGCTGTTTTTT.

The count of this clone is one. The V and J genes are TRBV19 and TRBJ2-3, with 9 bases matching TRBD1. This CDR3 spans 17 amino acids. Germline loops: CDR1 LNHDA, CDR2 SQIVND (reference sequence). V shed 3 bases and J 3 bases; nucleotides not matched to a gene: 10. CDR3 sequence reads: CASSIWTGVKATDTQYF. The CDR3 DNA reads as TGTGCCAGTAGTATCTGGACAGGGGTTAAGGCAACAGATACGCAGTATTTT.

CDR3 loop: CSASTGITEAFF. In DNA, the CDR3 is TGCAGCGCTTCGACAGGCATCACTGAAGCTTTCTTT. The chain links TRBV29-1 to TRBJ1-1; TRBD1 is a possible D gene (6 bases). Trimming cost V 7 bases and J 4 bases, with 13 bases left between them. The CDR3 loop spans 12 amino acids. Germline V CDR1 and CDR2: SQVTM, ANQGSEA.

A few counts support this clone. The chain links TRBV2 to TRBJ1-5; D remains ambiguous. There are 12 residues in the CDR3. The V gene lost 5 bases and the J gene lost 1 base, with 3 bases spanning the gap. In germline, CDR1 is SNHLY, CDR2 FYNNEI. CDR3 in amino acids: CASSLSNQPQHF. DNA of the CDR3: TGTGCCAGCAGTCTCAGCAATCAGCCCCAGCATTTT.

The chain uses TRBV18 and TRBJ2-1, with D tentatively TRBD1 (5 bases). CDR3 length equals 15 residues. Germline-derived CDR1 and CDR2 are KGHSH and LQKENI. Trimming pared 3 bases from V and 4 bases from J, leaving 13 bases between. This CDR3 is CASSPTGTVYNEQFF. The CDR3 bases are TGTGCCAGCTCACCCACAGGTACCGTATACAATGAGCAGTTCTTC.

This clone was observed a few times. The chain combines TRBV3-1 (or the pseudogene TRBV3-2) with TRBJ1-3; unclear D gene. The V end was cut by 4 bases, the J end by 4 bases, with 17 bases between. Germline-derived CDR1 and CDR2 are LGHDT and YNNKEL (reference sequence). CDR3 size: 16 residues. DNA for the CDR3: TGTGCCAGCAGCCCTGCTTCGGGAGCCCTAGGAAACACCATATATTTT. Its protein product is CASSPASGALGNTIYF.

The rearrangement links TRBV2 to TRBJ1-2; the D gene is possibly TRBD1 (6 bases). Germline V gene lookup returns CDR1 SNHLY and CDR2 FYNNEI. This CDR3 is built from 14 residues. V was trimmed by 1 base and J by 4 bases, leaving 10 bases between them. CDR3 coding DNA: TGTGCCAGCAGTGAAGAGGGGGACCTCTATGGCTACACCTTC. Its translation is CASSEEGDLYGYTF.

This chain links TRBV5-1 with TRBJ2-3, with 10 bases that match TRBD2. V shed 4 bases and J 1 base; nucleotides not matched to a gene: 9. The CDR3 totals 17 residues. The germline V gene encodes CDR1 SGHRS and CDR2 YFSETQ. CDR3 sequence reads: CASSRLVAGGRTDTQYF. The CDR3 DNA sequence: TGCGCCAGCAGCCGATTGGTAGCGGGAGGCCGCACAGATACGCAGTATTTT.

This rearrangement joins TRBV30 to TRBJ2-2; TRBD1 aligns across 7 bases. CDR3 length: 17 residues. Trimming took 0 bases from V and 1 from J; bases not matched to a gene: 8. Looked up from germline, CDR1 is GTSNPN and CDR2 is SVGIG (reference sequence). CDR3 region: CAWSVFMRTGNTGELFF. Here the CDR3 DNA reads TGTGCCTGGAGTGTGTTCATGAGGACAGGGAACACCGGGGAGCTGTTTTTT.

J is TRBJ1-1 and V is TRBV5-5, with D possibly being TRBD1 (6 bases). V lost 5 bases and J 4 bases, leaving 15 bases between the germline ends. Germline V gives CDR1 SGHKS, CDR2 YYEKEE (reference sequence). The CDR3 runs to 14 residues. CDR3 bases: TGTGCCAGCAGTCCAGTGGGAGGGGGCACTGAAGCTTTCTTT. Translating it yields CASSPVGGGTEAFF.

The chain couples TRBV7-3 to TRBJ2-5; 9 positions agree with TRBD2. This CDR3 has 18 residues. V shed 5 bases, J shed 0 bases, and the junction held 13 bases outside the gene matches. Germline V gene lookup returns CDR1 SGHTA and CDR2 FQGTGA. The CDR3 DNA reads as TGTGCCAGCAGCCCGGGCCCGACTAGCGGAAATTACCAAGAGACCCAGTACTTC. Protein sequence: CASSPGPTSGNYQETQYF. Full variable domain (outside the CDR3, taken from reference TRBV7-3 and TRBJ2-5): GAGVSQTPSNKVTEKGKYVELRCDPISGHTALYWYRQSLGQGPEFLIYFQGTGAADDSGLPNDRFFAVRPEGSVSTLKIQRTERGDSAVYLCASSPGPTSGNYQETQYFGPGTRLLVL.

This rearrangement joins TRBV12-5 to TRBJ2-3; 9 bases agree with TRBD2. The CDR3 has 16 residues. The J segment lost 2 bases and the V segment lost 4 bases, leaving 7 bases of the junction unmatched. Germline V gene data show CDR1 as LGHNT and CDR2 as FRNRAP. CDR3 protein: CASGSPAGGNTDTQYF. In nucleotides, the CDR3 is TGTGCTAGTGGTTCCCCAGCGGGAGGAAACACAGATACGCAGTATTTT.

The V gene is TRBV19, the J gene TRBJ1-2; 8 bases are shared with TRBD1. The V gene end was trimmed by 2 bases and the J gene end by 3 bases; junction bases not matched to a gene: 11. The CDR3 is made up of 17 amino acids. Germline CDR1 is LNHDA and CDR2 is SQIVND (reference sequence). For the CDR3, the DNA is TGTGCCAGTAGTATATTGACCGGAAGGACAGGGCACTATGGCTACACCTTC. It encodes CASSILTGRTGHYGYTF.

V and J are TRBV7-9 and TRBJ2-1, with 12 bases matching TRBD2. Losses at the gene ends were 3 bases for V and 0 bases for J; bases not matched to a gene: 9. The germline V gene encodes CDR1 SEHNR and CDR2 FQNEAQ (reference sequence). The CDR3 has 19 amino acids. The CDR3 here is CASSLMASGRDFSYNEQFF. The CDR3 DNA sequence: TGTGCCAGCAGCTTGATGGCTAGCGGGAGGGATTTCTCCTACAATGAGCAGTTCTTC.

The gene calls are TRBV5-1 and TRBJ1-4, with D perhaps matching TRBD1 (5 bases). Trimming stripped 3 bases from V and 5 bases from J, with 14 bases between. The CDR3 extends over 15 amino acids. Germline V gene sequence: CDR1 SGHRS, CDR2 YFSETQ. CDR3 sequence: CASSSGQNRNEKLFF. The DNA of the CDR3 is TGCGCCAGCAGCTCAGGACAAAATCGGAATGAAAAACTGTTTTTT.